Presented here are 16 T cell receptor beta chains from one specimen sequenced in a study of tumor and adjacent non-tumor tissue in lung cancer. The library came from three nested PCR rounds adapted from ARM-PCR protocols. TCRdb fed the multiplex PCR reads into MiXCR, producing one record per CDR3 protein. Of under 80,000 distinct CDR3 sequences in the sample, under 80% were seen once. No cell sorting was done before RNA was extracted from the tissue. More than 3 cm separated this lung sample from the edge of the tumor. The sequenced material came from distant non-tumor lung tissue. The source of these receptors is a man in his sixties with non-small cell lung cancer.

Regarding this clonotype: This may arise from a read error, as a much more abundant clone is one base away. The chain carries TRBV6-4 and TRBJ2-1; unclear D gene. CDR1 is MRHNA, CDR2 SNTAGT, per germline. V was trimmed by 3 bases and J by 9 bases, leaving 12 bases between them. The CDR3 sequence is 13 residues long. The CDR3 nucleotides are TGTGCCAGCAGTGAATTATGGCCCGGTGAGCAGTTCTTC. It encodes CASSELWPGEQFF.

The V call is TRBV6-5, the J call TRBJ1-2; maybe TRBD1 (5 bases). Germline V gives CDR1 MNHEY, CDR2 SVGAGI. This CDR3 is built from 15 residues. The germline V and J ends were trimmed by 5 bases and 11 bases, with 24 bases remaining between them. CDR3 region: CASSRQGGNNYEYTF. The CDR3 DNA sequence: TGTGCCAGCAGTCGGCAGGGTGGGAATAACTATGAATACACCTTC.

In its sample, this clonotype was seen many times. The CDR3 spells CSVELEAGNEQFF. For the CDR3, the DNA is TGCAGCGTAGAACTAGAGGCTGGCAATGAGCAGTTCTTC. This rearrangement joins TRBV29-1 to TRBJ2-1; TRBD2 is a possible D gene (5 bases). The CDR3 runs to 13 residues. Trimming shortened V by 6 bases and J by 6 bases, and 15 bases separated the two germline ends. Germline V CDR1 and CDR2: SQVTM, ANQGSEA.

Many counts were recorded for this clonotype. The chain uses TRBV5-1 and TRBJ2-1; 9 bases map to TRBD1. J gave up 2 bases and V 4 bases, and 7 bases lay outside the gene matches. Germline CDR1 reads SGHRS; CDR2 reads YFSETQ. The CDR3 loop spans 16 amino acids. The CDR3 region is CASSEGTGRTYNEQFF. In DNA, the CDR3 is TGCGCCAGCAGCGAAGGGACAGGGAGAACCTACAATGAGCAGTTCTTC.

Concerning this clonotype: One junction end does not reproduce the germline sequence, and a read error may be involved. The rearrangement uses TRBV5-5 and TRBJ2-2, with D possibly TRBD2 on 6 matching bases. The CDR3 extends over 15 amino acids. CDR1 is SGHKS, CDR2 YYEKEE, per germline (reference sequence). The chain's CDR3 is CASTTTNANTGGLFF. The CDR3 DNA reads TGTGCCAGCACCACGACTAACGCGAACACCGGGGGGCTGTTTTTT.

Relative to its sample, this clonotype is medium-sized. The CDR3, as DNA: TGTGCCAGCAGCCTTGATGGCTACACCTTC. Amino acids: CASSLDGYTF. The chain couples TRBV6-6 to TRBJ1-2; no clear D. CDR3 length: 10 amino acids. Trimming cost V 6 bases and J 6 bases, with 5 bases left between them. The germline V gene has CDR1 MNHNY and CDR2 SVGAGI (reference sequence).

V is TRBV29-1 and J is TRBJ2-3, with D unresolved. This CDR3 region has 14 residues. The germline gives CDR1 SQVTM, CDR2 ANQGSEA. V was clipped by 0 bases and J by 2 bases, with 9 bases between them. CDR3 DNA sequence: TGCAGCGTTGAAGATAGAACCCCCACAGATACGCAGTATTTT. Translation: CSVEDRTPTDTQYF.

This clonotype occurred a few times. This chain uses TRBV29-1 with TRBJ2-7, with TRBD1 matching 9 bases. From germline, CDR1 is SQVTM and CDR2 ANQGSEA. The CDR3 runs 15 residues. The chain's CDR3 is CSVSRGGQGSHEQYF. The CDR3 DNA is TGCAGTGTATCAAGGGGGGGACAGGGTTCCCACGAGCAGTACTTC.

On this clonotype: A read error may produce the germline difference seen at one junction end. The chain joins TRBV6-2 or TRBV6-3 to TRBJ1-6; 9 bases align to TRBD1. Germline V CDR1 and CDR2: MNHEY, SVGEGT. The CDR3 extends over 14 amino acids. The CDR3 DNA follows: TGTGCCAGCAGCCGGACAGGGGAGTGGTCAACCCTCCAGTTT. Translated: CASSRTGEWSTLQF.

In the case of this clonotype: Compared with germline, one end of the junction differs, possibly owing to a read error. This chain joins TRBV4-1 and TRBJ2-1, with 8 bases fitting TRBD2. In germline, CDR1 is MGHRA, CDR2 YSYEKL. CDR3 length: 15 residues. The CDR3 region is CTSSRSLAGGNEQSF. DNA for the CDR3: TGCACCAGCAGCCGCTCGCTAGCGGGTGGAAATGAGCAGTCCTTC.

As for this clonotype: At one end the junction does not follow the germline gene, possibly because of a read error. The rearrangement links TRBV24-1 to TRBJ2-6, with D possibly matching TRBD1 (5 bases). Germline loops: CDR1 KGHDR, CDR2 SFDVKD. CDR3 size: 17 residues. This CDR3 reads CATSDPILTSGADVLTF. The CDR3 DNA follows: TGTGCCACCAGTGATCCCATTCTCACCTCTGGGGCCGACGTCCTGACTTTC.

As concerns this clonotype: The junction departs from germline at one end; a sequencing error may be responsible. The chain uses TRBV28 and TRBJ2-1; 10 bases agree with TRBD2. In germline, CDR1 is MDHEN, CDR2 SYDVKM. The CDR3 length is 16 residues. The CDR3 spells CASSTGSGRDLNEQFF. CDR3 DNA sequence: TGTGCCAGCAGTACGGGCAGCGGGAGGGATCTCAATGAGCAATTCTTC.

Regarding this clonotype: Relative to the germline gene, one junction end is altered; a read error may explain this. This chain uses TRBV14 with TRBJ2-5; 10 bases agree with TRBD2. This CDR3 spans 16 amino acids. Germline V lookup: CDR1 SGHDN, CDR2 FVKESK. CDR3 DNA sequence: TGTACCAGCAGCCGCTGGGTTAGCGGGAGGCAAGAGACCCAGTACTTC. Translating it yields CTSSRWVSGRQETQYF.

This clonotype was detected many times. The genes are TRBV4-2 and TRBJ1-6; D not resolved. Germline V gene lookup returns CDR1 LGHNA and CDR2 YNFKEQ. The CDR3 covers 14 residues. The V end lost 1 base, the J end lost 9 bases, and 10 bases lay between the germline ends. CDR3 sequence reads: CASSQGAGSSPLHF. DNA of the CDR3: TGTGCCAGCAGCCAAGGGGCGGGTAGTTCACCCCTCCACTTT.

A word on this clonotype: At one of its ends the junction is not consistent with the germline gene, which may arise from a read error. The chain is built from TRBV6-5 and TRBJ2-4; no firm D call. The CDR3 covers 17 residues. Germline V gives CDR1 MNHEY, CDR2 SVGAGI. The CDR3 DNA sequence: TGTGCCAGCGGTTACTCTTCCCCCAATCTAGCCAAAAACATTCAGTACTTC. Translating gives CASGYSSPNLAKNIQYF.

CDR3 coding DNA: TGTGCCAGATGCAGAAGACTTTTGACAGGACCAACGTACGAGCAGTACTTC. Residues: CARCRRLLTGPTYEQYF. This sequence joins TRBV6-1 and TRBJ2-7, with TRBD1 as a possible D gene (6 bases). Per the germline V gene, CDR1 is MNHNS and CDR2 is SASEGT. V was cut by 9 bases and J by 4 bases, with 28 bases left in between. The CDR3 runs 17 residues.